Listed here is a single T cell receptor beta chain. Antigen specificity is unknown. CDR1 and CDR2 (germline): DFQATT, SNEGSKA (reference sequence). Trimming removed 5 bases from V and 2 bases from J; junction bases left unmatched: 5. CDR3 length: 14 amino acids. PBMCs were sourced from approximately 10 ml fresh peripheral blood. RNA transcripts provided the source from which TCR beta CDR3 regions were amplified. HTBI primers were the set used in a first-round RT-PCR of the TCR CDR3. MiXCR, applied by TCRdb to the multiplex PCR reads, yields one record per CDR3 protein. Seen here are around 530,000 distinct CDR3 sequences, approximately 17% observed once, and the top ten hold approximately 16%. The sample is drawn from a study of T cells in Graves' hyperthyroidism and ophthalmopathy. Study-wide points: The model anticipated ophthalmopathy a median around six months pre-onset.

The sequence was obtained from a woman between 18 and 29 years old with Graves' ophthalmopathy. The gene calls are TRBV20-1 and TRBJ2-2; the match to TRBD1 covers 7 bases. The specimen was blood. The CDR3 coding sequence is TGCAGTGCTTCGGACAGGTTCAACACCGGGGAGCTGTTTTTT. It yields the protein CSASDRFNTGELFF.